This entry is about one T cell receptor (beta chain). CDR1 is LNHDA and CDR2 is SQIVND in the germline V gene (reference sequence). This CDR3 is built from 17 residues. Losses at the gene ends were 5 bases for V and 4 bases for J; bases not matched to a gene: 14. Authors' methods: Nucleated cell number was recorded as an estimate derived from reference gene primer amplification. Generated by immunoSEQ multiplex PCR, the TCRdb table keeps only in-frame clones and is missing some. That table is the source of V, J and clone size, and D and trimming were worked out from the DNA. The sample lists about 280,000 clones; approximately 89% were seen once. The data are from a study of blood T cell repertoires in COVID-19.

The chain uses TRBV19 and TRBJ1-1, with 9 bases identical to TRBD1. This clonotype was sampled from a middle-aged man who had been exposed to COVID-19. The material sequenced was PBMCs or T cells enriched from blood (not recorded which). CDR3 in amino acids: CASSPHWGSDRGTEAFF. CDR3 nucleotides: TGTGCCAGTAGTCCTCACTGGGGTTCGGACAGGGGCACTGAAGCTTTCTTT.